This T cell receptor (beta chain) was sequenced in a study of T cell responses to AZD1222 COVID-19 vaccine. Some second doses came at about 4 weeks and others at about 12 weeks; these were pooled. Study findings and constraints: Spike-wide vaccine-associated CD4 TCRs dominated at 160-218 and 743-854. The sample set comprised mostly white British donors with more females, and clonal diversity was possibly underestimated.

The CDR3 is made up of 19 amino acids. V lost 5 bases and J 5 bases, leaving 29 bases between the germline ends. Germline CDR1 and CDR2: ENHRY and SYGVKD. The protocol was immunoSEQ multiplex PCR, while the TCRdb copy is restricted to in-frame clones and leaves out a portion. The data contain 130,000 to 150,000 clones, over 80% of them singletons. On this clone itself: Its antigen is undetermined.

The source was peripheral blood, collected 28 days after the second AZD1222 dose. The V call is TRBV10-3, the J call TRBJ2-3; D gene unclear. The origin of this receptor is an adult who received the AZD1222 COVID-19 vaccine. The CDR3, as DNA: TGTGCCATCAGTTCTCATCACCTCGGTGAGAGGTCCCTTGTAGATACGCAGTATTTT. Translating gives CAISSHHLGERSLVDTQYF.